Listed here is a single T cell receptor beta chain. The CDR3 length is 15 residues. Germline V gene sequence: CDR1 SGDLS, CDR2 YYNGEE. Deletions cut 0 bases from V and 0 bases from J, with 7 bases between. The sample comes from a study of blood T cell repertoires in COVID-19. Study-wide background: Both acute and convalescent COVID-19 samples were obtained from the United States, Italy and Spain. In each case, the material was cDNA or gDNA derived from T cells, B-cell-depleted T cells, or PBMCs.

Using immunoSEQ multiplex PCR, the repertoire was profiled, and TCRdb retains in-frame clones only, with some absent. This sample has fewer than 250,000 clones, with 70% to 90% found just once. Sequencing was performed on PBMCs or T cells enriched from blood (not recorded which). The origin of this receptor is a woman in her 50s with acute COVID-19. The chain has TRBV9 and TRBJ1-5; D perhaps matches TRBD1 (6 bases). The CDR3 region has the DNA TGTGCCAGCAGCGTAGGGACAGCTAGCAATCAGCCCCAGCATTTT. Residues: CASSVGTASNQPQHF.